The entry below gives a single TCR beta chain sequence along with its context. This CDR3 contains 14 residues. Deletions cut 7 bases from V and 3 bases from J, with 15 bases between. The germline gives CDR1 ENHRY, CDR2 SYGVKD. TCRdb keeps only in-frame clones here, not all; method: immunoSEQ multiplex PCR. This sample has about 2.4 million clones; over 85% occur once, and the top ten carry 0.36%. This sample stems from a study of shared clonotypes between healthy human individuals. Sequencing was performed on naive CD4+ T cells from PBMCs. Subset defined: CD45RA+ positively selected. The V gene is TRBV10-3, the J gene TRBJ2-5, with D possibly being TRBD1 (6 bases). The TCR was taken from a man between 18 and 29 years old in good health. Some clones in this sample may be carry-over from other donors' samples. The CDR3 bases are TGTGCCATCAAAAACAGTGCAGGGGAAGAGACCCAGTACTTC. Its translation is CAIKNSAGEETQYF.